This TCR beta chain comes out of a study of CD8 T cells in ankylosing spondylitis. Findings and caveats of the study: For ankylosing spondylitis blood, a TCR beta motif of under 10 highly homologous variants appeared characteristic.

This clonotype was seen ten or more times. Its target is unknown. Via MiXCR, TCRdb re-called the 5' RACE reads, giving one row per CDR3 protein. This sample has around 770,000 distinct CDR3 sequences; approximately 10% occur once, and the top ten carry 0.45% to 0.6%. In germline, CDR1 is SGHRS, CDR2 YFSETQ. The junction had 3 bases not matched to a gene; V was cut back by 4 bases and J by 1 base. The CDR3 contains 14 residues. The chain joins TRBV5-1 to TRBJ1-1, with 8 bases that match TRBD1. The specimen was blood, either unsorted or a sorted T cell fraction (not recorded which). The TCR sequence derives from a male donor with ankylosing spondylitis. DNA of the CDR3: TGCGCCAGCAGCGGACAGGGACCGAACACTGAAGCTTTCTTT. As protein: CASSGQGPNTEAFF.